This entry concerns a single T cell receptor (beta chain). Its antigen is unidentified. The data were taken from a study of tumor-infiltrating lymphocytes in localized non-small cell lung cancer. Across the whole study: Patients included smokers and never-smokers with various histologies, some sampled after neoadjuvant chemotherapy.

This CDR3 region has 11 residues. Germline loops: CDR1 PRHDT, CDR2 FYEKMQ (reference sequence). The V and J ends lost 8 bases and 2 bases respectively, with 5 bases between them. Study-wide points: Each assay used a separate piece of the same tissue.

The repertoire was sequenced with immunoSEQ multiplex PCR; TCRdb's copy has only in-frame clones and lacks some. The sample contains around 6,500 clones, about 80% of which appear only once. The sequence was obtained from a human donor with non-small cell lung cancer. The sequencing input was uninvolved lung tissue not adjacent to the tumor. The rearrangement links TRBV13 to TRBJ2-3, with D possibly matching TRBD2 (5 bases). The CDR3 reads CASGLTDTQYF. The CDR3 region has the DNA TGTGCCAGCGGACTCACAGATACGCAGTATTTT.